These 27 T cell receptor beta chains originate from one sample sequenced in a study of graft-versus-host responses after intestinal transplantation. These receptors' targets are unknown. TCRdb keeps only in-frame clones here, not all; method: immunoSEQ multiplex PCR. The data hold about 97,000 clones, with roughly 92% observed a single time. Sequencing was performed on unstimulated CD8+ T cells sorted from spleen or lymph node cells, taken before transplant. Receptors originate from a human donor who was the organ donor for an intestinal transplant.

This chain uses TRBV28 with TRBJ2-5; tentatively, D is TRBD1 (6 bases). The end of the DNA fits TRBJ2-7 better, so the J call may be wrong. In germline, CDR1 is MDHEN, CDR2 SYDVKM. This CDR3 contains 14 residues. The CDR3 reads CASSPSGGPYEQYF. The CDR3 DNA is TGTGCCAGCAGTCCCAGTGGGGGCCCCTACGAGCAGTACTTC.

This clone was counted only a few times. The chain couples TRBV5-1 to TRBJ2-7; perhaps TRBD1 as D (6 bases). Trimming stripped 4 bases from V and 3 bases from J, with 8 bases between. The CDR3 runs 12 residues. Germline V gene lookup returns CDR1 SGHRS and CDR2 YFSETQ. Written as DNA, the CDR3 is TGCGCCAGCAGCACACAGGGCTACGAGCAGTACTTC. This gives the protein CASSTQGYEQYF.

The CDR3 DNA reads TGTGCCAGCAGTGTTTTTCGACAGGGGTTGGTGAACTATGGCTACACCTTC. It specifies CASSVFRQGLVNYGYTF. This rearrangement joins TRBV2 to TRBJ1-2, with 8 bases aligning to TRBD1. V was clipped by 4 bases and J by 2 bases; unmatched bases: 12. The CDR3 totals 17 residues. Germline lookup yields CDR1 SNHLY and CDR2 FYNNEI.

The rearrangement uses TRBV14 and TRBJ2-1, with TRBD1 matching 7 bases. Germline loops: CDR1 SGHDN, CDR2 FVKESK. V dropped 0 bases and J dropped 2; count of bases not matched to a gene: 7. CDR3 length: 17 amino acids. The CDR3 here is CASSQDLRQGAYNEQFF. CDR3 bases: TGTGCCAGCAGCCAAGATCTAAGGCAGGGGGCCTACAATGAGCAGTTCTTC. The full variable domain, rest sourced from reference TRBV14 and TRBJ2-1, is EAGVTQFPSHSVIEKGQTVTLRCDPISGHDNLYWYRRVMGKEIKFLLHFVKESKQDESGMPNNRFLAERTGGTYSTLKVQPAELEDSGVYFCASSQDLRQGAYNEQFFGPGTRLTVL.

CDR3 region: CAAWGLSYEQYF. CDR3 nucleotides: TGTGCCGCTTGGGGCTTAAGCTACGAGCAGTACTTC. The chain is built from TRBV10-3 and TRBJ2-7; TRBD1 is a possible D gene (5 bases). The CDR3 has 12 residues. V was trimmed by 11 bases and J by 3 bases, leaving 14 bases between them. Per the germline V gene, CDR1 is ENHRY and CDR2 is SYGVKD.

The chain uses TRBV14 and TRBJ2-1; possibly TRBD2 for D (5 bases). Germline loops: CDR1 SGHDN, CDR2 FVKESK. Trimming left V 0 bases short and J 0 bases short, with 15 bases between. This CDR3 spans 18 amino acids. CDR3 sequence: CASSQDIGRALSYNEQFF. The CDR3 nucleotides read TGTGCCAGCAGCCAAGATATAGGGCGGGCCCTCTCCTACAATGAGCAGTTCTTC.

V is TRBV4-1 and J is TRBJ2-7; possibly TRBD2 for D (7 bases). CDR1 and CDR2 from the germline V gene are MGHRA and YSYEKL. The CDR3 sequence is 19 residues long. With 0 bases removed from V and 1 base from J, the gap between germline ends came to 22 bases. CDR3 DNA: TGCGCCAGCAGCCAAGATGGGGACACTAGCGCAGCATCATCCTACGAGCAGTACTTC. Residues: CASSQDGDTSAASSYEQYF.

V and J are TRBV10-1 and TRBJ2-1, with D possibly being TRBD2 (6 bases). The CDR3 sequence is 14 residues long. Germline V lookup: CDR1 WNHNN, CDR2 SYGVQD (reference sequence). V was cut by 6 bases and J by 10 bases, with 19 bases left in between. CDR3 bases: TGCGCCAGCAGCCCCTCCGACGGGGGTCGGGAGCAGTTCTTC. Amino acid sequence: CASSPSDGGREQFF.

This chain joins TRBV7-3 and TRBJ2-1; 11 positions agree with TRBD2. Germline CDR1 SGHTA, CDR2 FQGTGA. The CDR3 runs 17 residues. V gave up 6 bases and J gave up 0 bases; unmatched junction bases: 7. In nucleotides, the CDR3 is TGTGCCAGCAGGTCTAGCGGGGGGACCAGCTCCTACAATGAGCAGTTCTTC. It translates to CASRSSGGTSSYNEQFF.

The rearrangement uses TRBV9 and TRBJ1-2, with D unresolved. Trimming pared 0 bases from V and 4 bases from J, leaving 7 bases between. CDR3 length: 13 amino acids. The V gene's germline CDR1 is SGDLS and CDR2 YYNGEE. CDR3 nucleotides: TGTGCCAGCAGCGTAGTCCTGAGCTATGGCTACACCTTC. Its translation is CASSVVLSYGYTF.

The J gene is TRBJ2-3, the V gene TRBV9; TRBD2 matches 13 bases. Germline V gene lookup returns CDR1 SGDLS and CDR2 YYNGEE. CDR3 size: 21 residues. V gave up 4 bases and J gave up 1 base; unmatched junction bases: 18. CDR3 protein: CASSLTFRLAGGDRGTDTQYF. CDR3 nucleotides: TGTGCCAGCAGCCTTACGTTCCGACTAGCGGGGGGTGACCGCGGCACAGATACGCAGTATTTT.

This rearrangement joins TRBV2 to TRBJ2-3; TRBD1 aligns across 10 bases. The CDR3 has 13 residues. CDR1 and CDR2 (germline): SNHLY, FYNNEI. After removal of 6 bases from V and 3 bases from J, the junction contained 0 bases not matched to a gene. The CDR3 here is CASRDRGTDTQYF. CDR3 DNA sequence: TGTGCCAGCAGGGACAGGGGGACAGATACGCAGTATTTT.

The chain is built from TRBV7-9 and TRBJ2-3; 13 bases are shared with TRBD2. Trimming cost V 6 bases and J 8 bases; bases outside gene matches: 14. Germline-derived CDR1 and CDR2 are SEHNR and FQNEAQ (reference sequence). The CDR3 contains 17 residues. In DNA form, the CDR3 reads TGTGCCAGCAGTTCCTACCCCGGACTAGCGGGGGTCGTTACGCAGTATTTT. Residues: CASSSYPGLAGVVTQYF.

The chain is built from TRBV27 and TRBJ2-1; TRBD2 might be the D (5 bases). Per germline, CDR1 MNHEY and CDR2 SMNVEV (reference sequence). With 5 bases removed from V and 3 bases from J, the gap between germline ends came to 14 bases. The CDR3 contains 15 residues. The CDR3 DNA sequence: TGTGCCAGCAGTCGCGTTCCGGGAATCTACAATGAGCAGTTCTTC. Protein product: CASSRVPGIYNEQFF.

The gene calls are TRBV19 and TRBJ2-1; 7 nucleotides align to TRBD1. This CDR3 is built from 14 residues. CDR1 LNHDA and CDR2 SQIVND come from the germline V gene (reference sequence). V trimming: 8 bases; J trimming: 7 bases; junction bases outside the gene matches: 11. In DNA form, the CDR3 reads TGTGCCAGTGACCGGGACAGCATGGGGAATGAGCAGTTCTTC. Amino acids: CASDRDSMGNEQFF.

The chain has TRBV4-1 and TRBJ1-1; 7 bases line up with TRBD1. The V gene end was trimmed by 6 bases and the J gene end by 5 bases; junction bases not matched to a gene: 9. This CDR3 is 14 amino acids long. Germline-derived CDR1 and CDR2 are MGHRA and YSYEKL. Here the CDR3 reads CASRRDREWTEAFF. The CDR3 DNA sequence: TGCGCCAGCAGGAGAGACAGGGAGTGGACTGAAGCTTTCTTT.

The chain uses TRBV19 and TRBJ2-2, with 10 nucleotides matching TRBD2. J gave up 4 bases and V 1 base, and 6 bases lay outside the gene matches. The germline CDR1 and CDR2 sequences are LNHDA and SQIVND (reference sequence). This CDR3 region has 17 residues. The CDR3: CASSIGLAGDSTGELFF. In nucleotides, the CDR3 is TGTGCCAGTAGTATAGGCCTAGCGGGGGACTCCACCGGGGAGCTGTTTTTT.

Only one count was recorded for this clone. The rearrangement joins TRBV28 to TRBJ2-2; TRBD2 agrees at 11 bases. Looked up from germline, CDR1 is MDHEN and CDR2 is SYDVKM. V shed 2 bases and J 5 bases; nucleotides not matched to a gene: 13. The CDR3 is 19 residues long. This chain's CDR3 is CASSLVTSGRAGSTGELFF. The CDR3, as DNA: TGTGCCAGCAGTTTAGTAACTAGCGGGAGAGCGGGTTCAACCGGGGAGCTGTTTTTT.

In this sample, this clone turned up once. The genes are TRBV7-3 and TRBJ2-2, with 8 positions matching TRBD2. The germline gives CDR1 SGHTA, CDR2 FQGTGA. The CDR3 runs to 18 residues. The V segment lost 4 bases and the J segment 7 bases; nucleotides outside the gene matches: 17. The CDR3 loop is CASSSSPIERESVGELFF. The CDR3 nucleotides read TGTGCCAGCAGCTCCAGCCCTATAGAGCGGGAGAGCGTCGGGGAGCTGTTTTTT.

The CDR3 DNA sequence: TGTGCCAGCAGTTCCACAGGGTACGAGCAGTACTTC. Translating gives CASSSTGYEQYF. This rearrangement joins TRBV9 to TRBJ2-7; TRBD1 is a possible D gene (6 bases). From germline, CDR1 is SGDLS and CDR2 YYNGEE. The CDR3 spans 12 residues. The V end was cut by 5 bases, the J end by 4 bases, with 10 bases between. The full variable domain, its missing parts supplied by reference TRBV9 and TRBJ2-7, is DSGVTQTPKHLITATGQRVTLRCSPRSGDLSVYWYQQSLDQGLQFLIQYYNGEERAKGNILERFSAQQFPDLHSELNLSSLELGDSALYFCASSSTGYEQYFGPGTRLTVT.

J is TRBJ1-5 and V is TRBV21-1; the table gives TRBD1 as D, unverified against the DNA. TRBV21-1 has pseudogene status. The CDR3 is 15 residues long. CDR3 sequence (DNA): TGTGCCAGCATCCATTACAGGGGCCGCCCGGGTCCCCAGCATTTT. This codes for CASIHYRGRPGPQHF.

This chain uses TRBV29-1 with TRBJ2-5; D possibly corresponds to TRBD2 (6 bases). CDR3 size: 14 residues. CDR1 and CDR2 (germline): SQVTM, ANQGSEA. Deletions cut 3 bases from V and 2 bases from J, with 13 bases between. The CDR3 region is CSVDGSGDQETQYF. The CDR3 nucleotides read TGCAGCGTTGACGGGAGTGGGGATCAAGAGACCCAGTACTTC.

In DNA, the CDR3 is TGTGCCAGCAGCTTAAACGTGGGGCGAGCTAATGAAAAACTGTTTTTT. Protein sequence: CASSLNVGRANEKLFF. The rearrangement links TRBV7-3 to TRBJ1-4; tentatively, D is TRBD1 (5 bases). This CDR3 is 16 amino acids long. CDR1 is SGHTA and CDR2 is FQGTGA in the germline V gene. The germline V and J ends were trimmed by 1 base and 3 bases, with 12 bases remaining between them.

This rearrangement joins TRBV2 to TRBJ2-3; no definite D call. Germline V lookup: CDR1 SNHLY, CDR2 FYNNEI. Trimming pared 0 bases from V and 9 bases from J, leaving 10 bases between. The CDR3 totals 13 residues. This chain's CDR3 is CASSEAASETQYF. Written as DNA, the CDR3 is TGTGCCAGCAGTGAAGCGGCTAGTGAAACGCAGTATTTT.

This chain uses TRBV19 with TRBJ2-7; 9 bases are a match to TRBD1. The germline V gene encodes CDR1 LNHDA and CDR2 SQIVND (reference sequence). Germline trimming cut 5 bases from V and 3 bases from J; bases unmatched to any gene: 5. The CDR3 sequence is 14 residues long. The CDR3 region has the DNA TGTGCCAGTAGTCGACCGGGACAGGGCTACGAGCAGTACTTC. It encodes CASSRPGQGYEQYF.

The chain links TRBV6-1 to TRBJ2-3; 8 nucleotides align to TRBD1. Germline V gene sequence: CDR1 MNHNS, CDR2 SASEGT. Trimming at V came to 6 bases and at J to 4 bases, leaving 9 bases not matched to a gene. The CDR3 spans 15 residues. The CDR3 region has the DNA TGTGCCAGCAGCCCCGGGACAGGAATGGCAGATACGCAGTATTTT. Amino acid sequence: CASSPGTGMADTQYF.

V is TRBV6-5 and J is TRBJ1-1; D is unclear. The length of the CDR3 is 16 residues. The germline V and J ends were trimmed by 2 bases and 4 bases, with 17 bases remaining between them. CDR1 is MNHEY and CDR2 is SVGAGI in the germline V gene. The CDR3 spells CASSYGSRDWSTEAFF. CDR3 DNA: TGTGCCAGCAGTTACGGGTCACGAGATTGGAGCACTGAAGCTTTCTTT.